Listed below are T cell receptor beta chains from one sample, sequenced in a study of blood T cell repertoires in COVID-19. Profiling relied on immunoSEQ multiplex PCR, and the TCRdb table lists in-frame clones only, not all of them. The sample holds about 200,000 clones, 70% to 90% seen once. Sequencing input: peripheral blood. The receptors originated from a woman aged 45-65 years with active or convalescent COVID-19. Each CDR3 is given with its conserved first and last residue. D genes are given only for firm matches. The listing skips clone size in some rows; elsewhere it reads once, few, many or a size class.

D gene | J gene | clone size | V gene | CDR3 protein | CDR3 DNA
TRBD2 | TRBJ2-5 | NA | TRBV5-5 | CASSPGLAGVRETQYF | TGTGCCAGCAGCCCAGGACTAGCGGGAGTAAGGGAGACCCAGTACTTC
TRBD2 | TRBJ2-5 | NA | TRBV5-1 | CASSLDPSGIETQYF | TGCGCCAGCAGCTTGGATCCTAGCGGGATCGAGACCCAGTACTTC
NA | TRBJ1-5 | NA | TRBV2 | CASSAGENQPQHF | TGTGCCAGCAGTGCAGGGGAGAATCAGCCCCAGCATTTT
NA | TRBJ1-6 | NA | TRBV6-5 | CASMRMQSPLHF | TGTGCCAGCATGCGGATGCAGTCACCCCTCCACTTT
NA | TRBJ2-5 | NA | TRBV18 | CASSPGKKETQYF | TGTGCCAGCTCCCCCGGGAAGAAAGAGACCCAGTACTTC
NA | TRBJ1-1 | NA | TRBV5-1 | CATRGGTEAFF | TGCGCCACCCGCGGGGGCACTGAAGCTTTCTTT
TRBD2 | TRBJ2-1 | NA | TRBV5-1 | CASSFRGGATYNEQFF | TGCGCCAGCAGCTTCCGGGGGGGAGCCACCTACAATGAGCAGTTCTTC
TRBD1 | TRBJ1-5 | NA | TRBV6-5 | CASRPGQGYNQPQHF | TGTGCCAGCAGACCCGGACAGGGGTACAATCAGCCCCAGCATTTT
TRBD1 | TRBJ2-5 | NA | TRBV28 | CASSLYQGASETQYF | TGTGCCAGCAGTTTATACCAGGGGGCGTCGGAGACCCAGTACTTC
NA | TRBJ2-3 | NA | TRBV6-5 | CASSYSYGGRADTQYF | TGTGCCAGCAGTTACTCTTACGGGGGTAGGGCAGATACGCAGTATTTT
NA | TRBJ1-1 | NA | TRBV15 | CATSRPGNTEAFF | TGTGCCACCAGCCGTCCGGGGAACACTGAAGCTTTCTTT
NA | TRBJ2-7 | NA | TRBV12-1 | CASSWGDRGLAYEQYF | TGTGCCAGCAGCTGGGGGGACAGGGGGCTTGCCTACGAGCAGTACTTC
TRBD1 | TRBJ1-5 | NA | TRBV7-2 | CASSFDRGQPQHF | TGTGCCAGCAGCTTCGACAGGGGCCAGCCCCAGCATTTT
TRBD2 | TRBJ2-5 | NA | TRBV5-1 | CASSLASASGETQYF | TGCGCCAGCAGCTTGGCCTCGGCTAGCGGAGAGACCCAGTACTTC
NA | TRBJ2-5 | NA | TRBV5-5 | CASSPIGDFQETQYF | TGTGCCAGCAGCCCAATCGGGGACTTTCAAGAGACCCAGTACTTC
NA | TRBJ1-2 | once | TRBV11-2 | CASSSYRGPGVHGYTF | TGTGCCAGCAGCTCCTACCGTGGCCCCGGGGTACATGGCTACACCTTC
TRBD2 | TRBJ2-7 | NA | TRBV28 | CASRHSGSTHYEQYF | TGTGCCAGCAGACATAGCGGGAGTACCCACTACGAGCAGTACTTC
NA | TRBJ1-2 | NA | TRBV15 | CATSRDRNYGYTF | TGTGCCACCAGCAGAGACAGAAACTATGGCTACACCTTC
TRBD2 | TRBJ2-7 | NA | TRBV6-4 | CASSDSSREGRRYEQYF | TGTGCCAGCAGTGACAGCTCGCGGGAGGGCCGAAGATACGAGCAGTACTTC
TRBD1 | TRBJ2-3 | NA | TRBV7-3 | CASGRTGGLADTQYF | TGTGCCAGCGGCCGTACAGGGGGCCTTGCAGATACGCAGTATTTT
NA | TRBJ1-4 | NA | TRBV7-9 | CASSARGSATNEKLFF | TGTGCCAGCAGCGCTCGGGGGAGTGCAACTAATGAAAAACTGTTTTTT
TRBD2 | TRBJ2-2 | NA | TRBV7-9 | CASSLGKLAGVTGELFF | TGTGCCAGCAGCTTAGGTAAACTAGCGGGAGTCACCGGGGAGCTGTTTTTT
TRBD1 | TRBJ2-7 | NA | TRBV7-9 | CASSLVETGSNEQYF | TGTGCCAGCAGCTTAGTCGAGACAGGGTCCAACGAGCAGTACTTC
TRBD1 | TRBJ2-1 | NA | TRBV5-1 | CASSLQTGGEQFF | TGCGCCAGCAGCTTGCAGACAGGGGGTGAGCAGTTCTTC
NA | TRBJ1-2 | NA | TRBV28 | CASSLKTYGYTF | TGTGCCAGCAGTTTAAAAACATATGGCTACACCTTC
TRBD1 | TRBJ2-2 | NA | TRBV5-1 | CASQGAGWAGELFF | TGCGCCAGCCAGGGGGCTGGGTGGGCCGGGGAGCTGTTTTTT
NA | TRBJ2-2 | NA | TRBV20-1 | CSASPWGVGTGELFF | TGCAGTGCTAGTCCGTGGGGAGTTGGGACCGGGGAGCTGTTTTTT
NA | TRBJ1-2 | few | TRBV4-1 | CASTPGGNYGYTF | TGCGCAAGCACCCCGGGGGGGAACTATGGCTACACCTTC
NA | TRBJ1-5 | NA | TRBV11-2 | CASKRCEQGRNQPQHF | TGTGCCTCAAAGCGTTGCGAACAGGGCAGAAATCAGCCCCAGCATTTT
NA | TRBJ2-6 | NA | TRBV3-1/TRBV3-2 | CASSQRENVLTF | TGTGCCAGCAGCCAAAGGGAGAACGTCCTGACTTTC
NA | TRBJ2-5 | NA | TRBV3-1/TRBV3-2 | CASSHGGGERAKTQYF | TGTGCCAGCAGCCATGGAGGGGGGGAGCGGGCGAAGACCCAGTACTTC
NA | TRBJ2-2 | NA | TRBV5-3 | CARSIGQSPPSNTGELFF | TGTGCCAGAAGCATCGGACAGTCGCCACCATCGAACACCGGGGAGCTGTTTTTT
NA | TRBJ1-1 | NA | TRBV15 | CATSRVGRGRAVNTEAFF | TGTGCCACCAGCAGAGTAGGCAGGGGTCGGGCGGTGAACACTGAAGCTTTCTTT
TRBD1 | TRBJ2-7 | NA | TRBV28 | CASRSPGGSILNEQYF | TGTGCCAGCAGGTCCCCAGGGGGCTCAATCTTGAACGAGCAGTACTTC
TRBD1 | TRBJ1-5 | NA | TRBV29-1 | CSVRDSSNQPQHF | TGCAGCGTCCGGGACAGCAGCAATCAGCCCCAGCATTTT
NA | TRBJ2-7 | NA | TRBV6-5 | CASGDNTKEQYF | TGTGCCAGCGGGGACAATACAAAGGAGCAGTACTTC
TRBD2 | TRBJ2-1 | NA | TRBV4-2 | CASSQDSSGGAAYNEQFF | TGTGCCAGCAGCCAGGACTCTAGCGGGGGGGCGGCCTACAATGAGCAGTTCTTC
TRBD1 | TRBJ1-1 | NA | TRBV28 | CASSPADRVTEAFF | TGTGCCAGCAGCCCTGCCGACAGGGTGACTGAAGCTTTCTTT
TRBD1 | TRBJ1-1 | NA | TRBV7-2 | CASSFDRDSLNTEAFF | TGTGCCAGCAGCTTTGACAGGGACTCACTGAACACTGAAGCTTTCTTT
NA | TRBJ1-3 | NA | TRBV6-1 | CASSELGGQFGNTIYF | TGTGCCAGCAGTGAATTGGGGGGGCAATTCGGAAACACCATATATTTT
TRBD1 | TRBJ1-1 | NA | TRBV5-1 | CASSSSRDRGTEAFF | TGCGCCAGCAGCTCCTCGAGAGACAGGGGCACTGAAGCTTTCTTT
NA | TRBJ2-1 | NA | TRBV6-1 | CASSDWGPAYEQFF | TGTGCCAGCAGTGATTGGGGGCCGGCTTATGAGCAGTTCTTC
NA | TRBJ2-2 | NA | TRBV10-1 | CASSAGGRYGGELFF | TGCGCCAGCAGTGCCGGAGGGAGGTACGGCGGGGAGCTGTTTTTT
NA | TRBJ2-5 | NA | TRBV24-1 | CATSDSSSQTPETQYF | TGTGCCACCAGTGATTCCTCAAGCCAAACCCCAGAGACCCAGTACTTC
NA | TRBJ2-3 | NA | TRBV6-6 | CASSYVAGASTDTQYF | TGTGCCAGCAGTTACGTCGCGGGCGCTAGCACAGATACGCAGTATTTT
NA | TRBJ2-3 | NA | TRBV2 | CASSETPAGQYF | TGTGCCAGCAGTGAAACCCCCGCGGGGCAGTATTTT
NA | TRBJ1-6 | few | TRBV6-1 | CASSESGIRSPLHF | TGTGCCAGCAGTGAATCCGGGATTAGATCACCCCTCCACTTT
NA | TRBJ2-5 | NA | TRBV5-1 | CASSLRMASAQETQYF | TGCGCCAGCAGCTTGAGGATGGCTAGCGCTCAAGAGACCCAGTACTTC
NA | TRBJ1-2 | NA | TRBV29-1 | CSVEGVDGWDLANYGYTF | TGCAGCGTTGAAGGAGTGGATGGATGGGACTTAGCTAACTATGGCTACACCTTC
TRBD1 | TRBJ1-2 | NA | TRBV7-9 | CASSLDRGANGYTF | TGTGCCAGCAGCTTAGACAGGGGAGCGAATGGCTACACCTTC
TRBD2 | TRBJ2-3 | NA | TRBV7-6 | CASSLDVGLAGGLGTDTQYF | TGTGCCAGCAGCTTAGACGTCGGGTTAGCGGGAGGGCTGGGCACAGATACGCAGTATTTT
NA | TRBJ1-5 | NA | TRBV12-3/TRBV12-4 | CASSWSGVQPQHF | TGTGCCAGCAGTTGGTCGGGAGTTCAGCCCCAGCATTTT